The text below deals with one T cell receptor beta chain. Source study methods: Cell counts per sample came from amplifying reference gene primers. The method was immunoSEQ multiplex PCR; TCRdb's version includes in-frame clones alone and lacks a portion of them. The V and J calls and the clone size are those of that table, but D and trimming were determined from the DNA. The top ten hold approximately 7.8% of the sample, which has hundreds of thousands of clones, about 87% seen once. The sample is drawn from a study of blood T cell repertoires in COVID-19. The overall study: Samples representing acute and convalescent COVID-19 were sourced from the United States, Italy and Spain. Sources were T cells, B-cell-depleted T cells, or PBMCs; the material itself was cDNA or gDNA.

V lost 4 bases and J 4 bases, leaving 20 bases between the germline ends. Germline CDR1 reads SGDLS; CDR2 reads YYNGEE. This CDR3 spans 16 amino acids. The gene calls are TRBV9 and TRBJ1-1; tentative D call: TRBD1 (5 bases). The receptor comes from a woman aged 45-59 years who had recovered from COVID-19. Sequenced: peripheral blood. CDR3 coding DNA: TGTGCCAGCAGCCCTCCCGAAGGCAGGGTTGGCACTGAAGCTTTCTTT. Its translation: CASSPPEGRVGTEAFF.